A single sample is the source of the 25 T cell receptor beta chains below, sequenced in a study of cytomegalovirus exposure and HLA in healthy donors. The PCR was carried out with 60 Vbeta primers and 13 Jbeta primers. Sequenced by immunoSEQ multiplex PCR; TCRdb stores in-frame clones only, minus some. The profile shows 100,000 or so clones, more than 9.5% of them singletons. Sequencing used PBMCs. These receptors came from a man in his forties or fifties in good health and CMV-seropositive.

The chain combines TRBV5-1 with TRBJ2-3; the match to TRBD1 covers 10 bases. V lost 8 bases to trimming and J lost 4 bases; unmatched junction nucleotides: 7. This CDR3 is built from 14 residues. Germline values: CDR1 SGHRS, CDR2 YFSETQ. CDR3 coding DNA: TGCGCCAGTTCACCCGGGACAGGGGCAGATACGCAGTATTTT. It yields the protein CASSPGTGADTQYF.

This clone was counted a few times. V usage is TRBV7-8 and J usage is TRBJ1-1, with D hard to call. Germline CDR1 is SGHVS and CDR2 is FQNEAQ. The CDR3 loop spans 12 amino acids. V was pared by 5 bases and J by 9 bases, with 13 bases between. CDR3 in amino acids: CASSRLTVQAFF. The DNA for the CDR3 is TGTGCCAGCAGCCGACTGACGGTTCAAGCTTTCTTT.

This clone turned up a few times. The rearrangement uses TRBV27 and TRBJ1-2; TRBD1 is a possible D gene (6 bases). Germline CDR1 reads MNHEY; CDR2 reads SMNVEV (reference sequence). V was pared by 6 bases and J by 1 base, with 27 bases between. The CDR3 consists of 19 residues. The CDR3 loop is CASSPSLGQKAAFNYGYTF. The CDR3 nucleotides read TGTGCCAGCAGCCCGAGTTTGGGACAAAAGGCGGCCTTTAACTATGGCTACACCTTC.

This clone appeared a few times. This chain links TRBV4-1 with TRBJ2-3; 10 bases are a match to TRBD2. V shed 0 bases, J shed 2 bases, and the junction held 2 bases outside the gene matches. This CDR3 is 16 amino acids long. The germline CDR1 and CDR2 sequences are MGHRA and YSYEKL. The CDR3 region has the DNA TGCGCCAGCAGCCAAGAAACTAGCGGGAACACAGATACGCAGTATTTT. Protein product: CASSQETSGNTDTQYF.

This clone has more than one count but fewer than ten. This chain connects TRBV6-6 to TRBJ2-2, with D maybe TRBD1 (7 bases). Per the germline V gene, CDR1 is MNHNY and CDR2 is SVGAGI (reference sequence). Trimming removed 5 bases from V and 5 bases from J, with 12 bases in between. CDR3 length equals 14 residues. Here the CDR3 reads CASSDPGGTGELFF. DNA of the CDR3: TGTGCCAGCAGTGACCCAGGGGGGACCGGGGAGCTGTTTTTT.

This clone has just a few counts. The sample carries other DNA sequences with the same CDR3. This sequence joins TRBV7-2 and TRBJ2-3, with D uncertain. Looked up from germline, CDR1 is SGHTA and CDR2 is FQGNSA. There are 12 residues in the CDR3. Trimming took 4 bases from V and 2 from J, leaving 4 bases between them. For the CDR3, the DNA is TGTGCCAGCAGCTCCTACACAGATACGCAGTATTTT. This sequence encodes CASSSYTDTQYF.

The V and J genes are TRBV7-8 and TRBJ2-1; maybe TRBD1 (6 bases). The CDR3 totals 17 residues. Germline V gene sequence: CDR1 SGHVS, CDR2 FQNEAQ. V lost 5 bases and J 9 bases, leaving 26 bases between the germline ends. The CDR3 DNA reads as TGTGCCAGCAGCCCATCACCAATGGGGCAGGGGATCAGTGAGCAGTTCTTC. Residues: CASSPSPMGQGISEQFF.

This clone occurred a few times. The chain joins TRBV11-2 to TRBJ2-7; 14 bases align to TRBD2. The germline V gene has CDR1 SGHAT and CDR2 FQNNGV. Losses at the gene ends were 5 bases for V and 1 base for J; bases not matched to a gene: 7. The CDR3 runs 17 residues. Here the CDR3 reads CASSLAGTSGSSYEQYF. In DNA form, the CDR3 reads TGTGCCAGCAGCCTAGCAGGGACTAGCGGGAGTTCCTACGAGCAGTACTTC.

The table lists this clone with a few counts. This chain links TRBV27 with TRBJ2-2, with a tentative D call TRBD1 (5 bases). The germline V gene has CDR1 MNHEY and CDR2 SMNVEV (reference sequence). V dropped 7 bases and J dropped 2 bases, with 20 bases sitting between them. The CDR3 runs 17 residues. The chain's CDR3 is CASNPFPRQGNTGELFF. In DNA form, the CDR3 reads TGTGCCAGCAACCCCTTTCCCAGGCAGGGCAACACCGGGGAGCTGTTTTTT.

The chain uses TRBV11-2 and TRBJ2-5; 7 nucleotides agree with TRBD2. The V gene end was trimmed by 5 bases and the J gene end by 5 bases; junction bases not matched to a gene: 14. CDR1 and CDR2 (germline): SGHAT, FQNNGV. This CDR3 region has 16 residues. The CDR3 sequence: CASSPSAGVVWETQYF. The CDR3 coding sequence is TGTGCCAGCAGCCCTTCCGCGGGGGTTGTGTGGGAGACCCAGTACTTC.

V usage is TRBV2 and J usage is TRBJ1-5, with D uncertain. The CDR3 covers 12 residues. Trimming shortened V by 1 base and J by 8 bases, and 6 bases separated the two germline ends. Germline CDR1 reads SNHLY; CDR2 reads FYNNEI. CDR3 in amino acids: CASSEGAKPQHF. The CDR3 bases are TGTGCCAGCAGTGAAGGGGCGAAGCCCCAGCATTTT.

The V gene is TRBV7-2, the J gene TRBJ2-7; tentatively, D is TRBD1 (6 bases). CDR1 SGHTA and CDR2 FQGNSA come from the germline V gene. Trimming pared 1 base from V and 5 bases from J, leaving 15 bases between. The CDR3 runs to 15 residues. The CDR3: CASSLVGRGTNEQYF. The CDR3 DNA reads as TGTGCCAGCAGCTTAGTAGGCAGGGGTACGAACGAGCAGTACTTC.

A few counts support this clone. The J gene is TRBJ1-5, the V gene TRBV6-5, with a tentative D call TRBD1 (5 bases). V lost 4 bases, J lost 7 bases, and 11 bases lay in between. The germline gives CDR1 MNHEY, CDR2 SVGAGI. The CDR3 consists of 13 residues. As DNA, the CDR3 is TGTGCCAGCAGTTTCAGGGTTCGACAGCCCCAGCATTTT. This translates into CASSFRVRQPQHF.

This clone was counted only a few times. This chain uses TRBV19 with TRBJ1-5; D gene unclear. The CDR3 contains 13 residues. Germline V CDR1 and CDR2: LNHDA, SQIVND (reference sequence). V lost 0 bases to trimming and J lost 5 bases, with 5 bases between them. CDR3 DNA sequence: TGTGCCAGTAGTATAGATCGGGATCAGCCCCAGCATTTT. Translation gives CASSIDRDQPQHF.

J is TRBJ2-7 and V is TRBV6-6; 9 bases map to TRBD1. The CDR3 is made up of 13 amino acids. J lost 6 bases, V lost 6 bases, and 6 bases had no gene match. In germline, CDR1 is MNHNY, CDR2 SVGAGI (reference sequence). The CDR3 sequence is CASRETGGFEQYF. CDR3 nucleotides: TGTGCCAGCAGGGAGACAGGGGGGTTCGAGCAGTACTTC.

This chain links TRBV5-4 with TRBJ1-1; possible D gene TRBD1, 6 bases. The CDR3 covers 14 residues. Trimming shortened V by 0 bases and J by 5 bases, and 11 bases separated the two germline ends. Per the germline V gene, CDR1 is SGHNT and CDR2 is YYREEE (reference sequence). In DNA form, the CDR3 reads TGTGCCAGCAGCTTGGAAAGGGGGGGGACTGAAGCTTTCTTT. Translated: CASSLERGGTEAFF.

The genes are TRBV10-2 and TRBJ2-2, with 7 bases that match TRBD2. Germline values: CDR1 WSHSY, CDR2 SAAADI. Trimming at V came to 6 bases and at J to 7 bases, leaving 8 bases not matched to a gene. CDR3 length: 14 amino acids. CDR3 protein: CASRVSGMGGELFF. The CDR3 DNA reads TGCGCCAGCAGGGTCAGCGGGATGGGCGGGGAGCTGTTTTTT.

This chain links TRBV7-2 with TRBJ2-7, with 7 nucleotides matching TRBD1. The CDR3 extends over 14 amino acids. Trimming removed 5 bases from V and 0 bases from J; junction bases left unmatched: 4. From germline, CDR1 is SGHTA and CDR2 FQGNSA. This CDR3 is CASSPGQSSYEQYF. CDR3 DNA sequence: TGTGCCAGCAGCCCGGGACAGAGCTCCTACGAGCAGTACTTC.

This chain uses TRBV10-3 with TRBJ2-1; a possible D gene is TRBD2 (5 bases). V was pared by 0 bases and J by 5 bases, with 8 bases between. The CDR3 totals 14 residues. Per the germline V gene, CDR1 is ENHRY and CDR2 is SYGVKD. For the CDR3, the DNA is TGTGCCATCAGTGAGTCGCGGCGGGACAATGAGCAGTTCTTC. Translated: CAISESRRDNEQFF.

This clone showed up just a few times. This chain joins TRBV6-6 and TRBJ2-7; TRBD2 matches at 9 bases. Germline V gives CDR1 MNHNY, CDR2 SVGAGI (reference sequence). The V and J ends lost 2 bases and 2 bases, in that order; junction bases with no gene match: 1. The CDR3 sequence is 14 residues long. Here the CDR3 reads CASSYLAGTYEQYF. The CDR3 DNA sequence: TGTGCCAGCAGTTACCTAGCGGGGACCTACGAGCAGTACTTC.

The rearrangement uses TRBV11-3 and TRBJ2-7, with a weak D call TRBD2 (6 bases). CDR3 length equals 13 residues. Germline V gene lookup returns CDR1 SGHNT and CDR2 YENEEA. Deletions cut 3 bases from V and 2 bases from J, with 8 bases between. The CDR3 DNA follows: TGTGCCAGCAGCTTTGGAGGGACCTACGAGCAGTACTTC. Amino acids: CASSFGGTYEQYF.

This clone showed up just a few times. This chain uses TRBV7-9 with TRBJ2-5; D might be TRBD2 (6 bases). The CDR3 is made up of 15 amino acids. V lost 6 bases and J 4 bases, leaving 18 bases between the germline ends. Looked up from germline, CDR1 is SEHNR and CDR2 is FQNEAQ (reference sequence). The CDR3 DNA is TGTGCCAGCAGGCGTACGAGCGCCGGGGGAGAGACCCAGTACTTC. Protein sequence: CASRRTSAGGETQYF.

The genes are TRBV6-4 and TRBJ1-2, with 7 bases aligning to TRBD1. The germline gives CDR1 MRHNA, CDR2 SNTAGT. The CDR3 has 15 residues. V was pared by 5 bases and J by 4 bases, with 10 bases of the junction left unmatched. The DNA of the CDR3 is TGTGCCAGCAGTCCGCAAGGACAGGCGAGCTATGGCTACACCTTC. Translated, it gives CASSPQGQASYGYTF.

This clone was picked up a small number of times. The rearrangement uses TRBV7-9 and TRBJ2-1, with 14 bases aligning to TRBD2. With V trimmed by 5 bases and J by 10 bases, 7 bases remained unmatched. This CDR3 is built from 15 residues. The germline gives CDR1 SEHNR, CDR2 FQNEAQ (reference sequence). CDR3 amino acids: CASSPPGLAGGEQFF. The CDR3 nucleotides are TGTGCCAGCAGCCCCCCAGGACTAGCGGGAGGAGAGCAGTTCTTC.

Only a few counts were recorded for this clone. The chain links TRBV11-2 to TRBJ2-3; 11 bases agree with TRBD2. The V segment lost 5 bases and the J segment 0 bases; nucleotides outside the gene matches: 4. This CDR3 is 16 amino acids long. Germline CDR1 SGHAT, CDR2 FQNNGV. CDR3 sequence: CASSTLAGGSTDTQYF. CDR3 DNA sequence: TGTGCCAGCAGCACGCTAGCGGGAGGAAGCACAGATACGCAGTATTTT.